This TCR beta chain was captured by sequencing in a study of T cell responses to AZD1222 COVID-19 vaccine. Study-wide results and limits: Reportedly, close to half of spike-specific TCRs are directed against unmutated variant regions. Only a handful of individuals given AZD1222 were seropositive at baseline.

Deletions cut 4 bases from V and 8 bases from J, with 12 bases between. Germline assignment: CDR1 SGHNT and CDR2 YYREEE (reference sequence). The length of the CDR3 is 13 residues. TCRdb keeps only in-frame clones here, not all; method: immunoSEQ multiplex PCR. This sample has 100,000 to 140,000 clones, with under 95% found just once. A remark on this clone: What it binds is unknown.

The source material was peripheral blood, sampled 28 days after the second AZD1222 dose. The sequence was collected from an adult who received the AZD1222 COVID-19 vaccine. The chain carries TRBV5-4 and TRBJ1-4; D unresolved. The CDR3 sequence is CASSRARREKLFF. The CDR3 DNA is TGTGCCAGCAGCAGGGCAAGGAGAGAAAAACTGTTTTTT. The variable domain in full, with the rest retrieved from reference TRBV5-4 and TRBJ1-4, is ETGVTQSPTHLIKTRGQQVTLRCSSQSGHNTVSWYQQALGQGPQFIFQYYREEENGRGNFPPRFSGLQFPNYSSELNVNALELDDSALYLCASSRARREKLFFGSGTQLSVL.